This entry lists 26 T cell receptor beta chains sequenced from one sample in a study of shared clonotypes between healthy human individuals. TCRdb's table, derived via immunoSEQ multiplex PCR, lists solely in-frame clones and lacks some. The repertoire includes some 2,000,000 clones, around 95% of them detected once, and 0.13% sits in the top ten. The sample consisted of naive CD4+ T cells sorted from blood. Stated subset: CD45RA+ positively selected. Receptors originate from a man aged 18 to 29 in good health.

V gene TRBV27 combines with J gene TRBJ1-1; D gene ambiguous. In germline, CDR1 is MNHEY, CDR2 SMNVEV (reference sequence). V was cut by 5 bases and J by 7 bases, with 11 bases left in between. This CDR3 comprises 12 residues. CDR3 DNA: TGTGCCAGCAGTGGGTACAGAGGTGAAGCTTTCTTT. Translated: CASSGYRGEAFF.

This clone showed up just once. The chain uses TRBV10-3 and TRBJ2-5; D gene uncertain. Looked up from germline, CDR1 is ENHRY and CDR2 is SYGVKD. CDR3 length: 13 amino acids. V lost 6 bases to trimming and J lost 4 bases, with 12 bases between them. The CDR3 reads CAIRPGVGETQYF. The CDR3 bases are TGTGCCATCAGACCTGGGGTGGGAGAGACCCAGTACTTC.

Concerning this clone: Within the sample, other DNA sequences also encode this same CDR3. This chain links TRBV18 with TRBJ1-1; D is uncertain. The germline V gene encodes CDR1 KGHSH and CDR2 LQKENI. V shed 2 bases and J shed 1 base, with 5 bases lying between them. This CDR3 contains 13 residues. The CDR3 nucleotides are TGTGCCAGCTCACCAGGATGGAACACTGAAGCTTTCTTT. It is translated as CASSPGWNTEAFF.

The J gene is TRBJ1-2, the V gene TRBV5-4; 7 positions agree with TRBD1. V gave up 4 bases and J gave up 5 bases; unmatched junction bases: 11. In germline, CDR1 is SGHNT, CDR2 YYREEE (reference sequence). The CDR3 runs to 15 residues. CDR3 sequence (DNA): TGTGCCAGCAGCCAACCGCCGGGACAGCAATATGGCTACACCTTC. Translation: CASSQPPGQQYGYTF.

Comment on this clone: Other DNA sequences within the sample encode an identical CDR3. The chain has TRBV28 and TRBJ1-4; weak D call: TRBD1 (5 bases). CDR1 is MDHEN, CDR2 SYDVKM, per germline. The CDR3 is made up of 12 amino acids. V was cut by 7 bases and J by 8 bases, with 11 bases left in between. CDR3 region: CASTGVGEKLFF. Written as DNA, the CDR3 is TGTGCCAGCACGGGGGTGGGCGAAAAACTGTTTTTT.

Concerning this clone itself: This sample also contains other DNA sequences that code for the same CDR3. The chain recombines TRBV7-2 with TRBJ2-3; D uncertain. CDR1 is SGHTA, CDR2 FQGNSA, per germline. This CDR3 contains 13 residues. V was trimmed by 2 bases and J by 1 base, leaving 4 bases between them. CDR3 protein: CASSLSRTDTQYF. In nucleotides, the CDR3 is TGTGCCAGCAGCTTAAGCCGCACAGATACGCAGTATTTT.

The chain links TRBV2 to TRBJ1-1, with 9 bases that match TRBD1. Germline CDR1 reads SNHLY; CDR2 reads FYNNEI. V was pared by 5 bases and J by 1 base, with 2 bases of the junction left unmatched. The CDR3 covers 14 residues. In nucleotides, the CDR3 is TGTGCCAGCAGTACACAGGGGGCGAACACTGAAGCTTTCTTT. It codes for CASSTQGANTEAFF. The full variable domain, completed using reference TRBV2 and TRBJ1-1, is EPEVTQTPSHQVTQMGQEVILRCVPISNHLYFYWYRQILGQKVEFLVSFYNNEISEKSEIFDDQFSVERPDGSNFTLKIRSTKLEDSAMYFCASSTQGANTEAFFGQGTRLTVV.

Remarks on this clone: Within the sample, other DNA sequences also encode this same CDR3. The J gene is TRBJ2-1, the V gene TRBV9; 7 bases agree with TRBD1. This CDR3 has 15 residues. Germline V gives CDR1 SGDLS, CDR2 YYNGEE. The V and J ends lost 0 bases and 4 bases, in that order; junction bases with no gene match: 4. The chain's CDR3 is CASSVEGAAYNEQFF. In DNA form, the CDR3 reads TGTGCCAGCAGCGTAGAGGGGGCAGCTTACAATGAGCAGTTCTTC.

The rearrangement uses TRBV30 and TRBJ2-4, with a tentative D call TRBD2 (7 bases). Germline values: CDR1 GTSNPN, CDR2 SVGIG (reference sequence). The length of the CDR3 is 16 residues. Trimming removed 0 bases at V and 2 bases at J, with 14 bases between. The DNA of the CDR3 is TGTGCCTGGAGTGTAGGGGGGGCCACGACCAAAAACATTCAGTACTTC. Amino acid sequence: CAWSVGGATTKNIQYF.

The CDR3 DNA sequence: TGTGCCAGCAGCCAAGGGGGAGGGGGAAGCTCCTACAATGAGCAGTTCTTC. Translation: CASSQGGGGSSYNEQFF. The chain employs TRBV4-2 and TRBJ2-1; a possible D gene is TRBD2 (7 bases). Germline CDR1 LGHNA, CDR2 YNFKEQ. Trimming removed 1 base from V and 0 bases from J, with 13 bases in between. The CDR3 contains 17 residues.

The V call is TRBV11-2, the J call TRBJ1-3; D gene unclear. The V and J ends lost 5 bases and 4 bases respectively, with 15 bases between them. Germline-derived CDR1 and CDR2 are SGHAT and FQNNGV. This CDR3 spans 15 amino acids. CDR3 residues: CASSDTGGRGNTIYF. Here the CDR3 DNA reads TGTGCCAGCAGCGACACGGGAGGGAGGGGAAACACCATATATTTT. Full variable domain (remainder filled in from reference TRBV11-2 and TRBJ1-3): EAGVAQSPRYKIIEKRQSVAFWCNPISGHATLYWYQQILGQGPKLLIQFQNNGVVDDSQLPKDRFSAERLKGVDSTLKIQPAKLEDSAVYLCASSDTGGRGNTIYFGEGSWLTVV.

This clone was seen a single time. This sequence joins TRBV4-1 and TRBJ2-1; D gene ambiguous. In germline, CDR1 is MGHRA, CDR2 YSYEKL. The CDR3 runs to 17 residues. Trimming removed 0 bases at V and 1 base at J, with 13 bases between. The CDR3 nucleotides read TGCGCCAGCAGCCAAGAGAGTTCCGTCAGTTCCTACAATGAGCAGTTCTTC. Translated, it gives CASSQESSVSSYNEQFF.

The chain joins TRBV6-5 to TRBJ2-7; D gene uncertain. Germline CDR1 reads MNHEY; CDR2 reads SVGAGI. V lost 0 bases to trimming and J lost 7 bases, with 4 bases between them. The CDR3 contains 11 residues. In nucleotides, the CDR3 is TGTGCCAGCAGTTACTCAGAGGAGCAGTACTTC. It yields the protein CASSYSEEQYF.

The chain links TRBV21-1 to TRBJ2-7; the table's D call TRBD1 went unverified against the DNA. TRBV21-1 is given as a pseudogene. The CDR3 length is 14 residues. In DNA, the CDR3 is TGTGCCAGCAGCAGAAACGTACAGTACTACGAGCAGTACTTC. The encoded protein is CASSRNVQYYEQYF.

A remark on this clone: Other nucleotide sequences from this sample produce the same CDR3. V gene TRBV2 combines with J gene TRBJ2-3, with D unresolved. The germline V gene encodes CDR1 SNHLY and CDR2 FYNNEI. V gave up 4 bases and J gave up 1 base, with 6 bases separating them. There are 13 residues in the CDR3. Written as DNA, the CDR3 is TGTGCCAGCAGTGCGCAGGGCACAGATACGCAGTATTTT. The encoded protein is CASSAQGTDTQYF.

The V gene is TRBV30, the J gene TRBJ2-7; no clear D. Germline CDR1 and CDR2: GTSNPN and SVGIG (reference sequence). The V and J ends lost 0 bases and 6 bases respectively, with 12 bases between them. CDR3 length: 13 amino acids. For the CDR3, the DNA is TGTGCCTGGAGTGTCTCGCATCGGTCCGAGCAGTACTTC. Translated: CAWSVSHRSEQYF.

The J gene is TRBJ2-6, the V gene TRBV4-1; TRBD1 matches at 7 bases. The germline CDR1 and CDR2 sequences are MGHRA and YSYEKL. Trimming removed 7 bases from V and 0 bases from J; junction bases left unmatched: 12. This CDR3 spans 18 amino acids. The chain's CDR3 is CASKSDRYLSSGANVLTF. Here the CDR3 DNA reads TGCGCCAGCAAATCGGACAGGTATCTAAGCTCTGGGGCCAACGTCCTGACTTTC.

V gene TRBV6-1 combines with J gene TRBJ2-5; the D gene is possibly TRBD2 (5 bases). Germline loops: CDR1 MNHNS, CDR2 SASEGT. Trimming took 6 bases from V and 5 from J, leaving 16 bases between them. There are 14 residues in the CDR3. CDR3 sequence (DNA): TGTGCCAGCAGCCCCGGACTTACTCGGGAGACCCAGTACTTC. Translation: CASSPGLTRETQYF.

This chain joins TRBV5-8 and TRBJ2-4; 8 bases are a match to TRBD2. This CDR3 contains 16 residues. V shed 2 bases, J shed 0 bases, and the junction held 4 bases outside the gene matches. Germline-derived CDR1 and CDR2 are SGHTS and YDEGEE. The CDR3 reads CASSFGLAVAKNIQYF. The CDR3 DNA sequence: TGTGCCAGCAGCTTCGGACTAGCAGTAGCCAAAAACATTCAGTACTTC.

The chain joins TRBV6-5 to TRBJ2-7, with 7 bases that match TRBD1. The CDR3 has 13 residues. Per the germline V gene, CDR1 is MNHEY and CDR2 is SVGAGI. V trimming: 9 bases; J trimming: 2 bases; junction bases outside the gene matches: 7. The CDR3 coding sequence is TGTGCCAGTAAACCGACAGGGCCCTACGAGCAGTACTTC. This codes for CASKPTGPYEQYF.

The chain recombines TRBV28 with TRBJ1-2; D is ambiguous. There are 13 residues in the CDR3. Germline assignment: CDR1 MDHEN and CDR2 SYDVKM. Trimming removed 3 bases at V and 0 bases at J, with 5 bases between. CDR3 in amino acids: CASSFSSNYGYTF. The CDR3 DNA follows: TGTGCCAGCAGTTTCTCGTCTAACTATGGCTACACCTTC.

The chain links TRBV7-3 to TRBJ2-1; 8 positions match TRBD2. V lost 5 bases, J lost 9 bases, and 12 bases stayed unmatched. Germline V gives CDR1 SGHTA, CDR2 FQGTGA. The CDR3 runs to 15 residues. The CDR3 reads CASSLTRAGVGEQFF. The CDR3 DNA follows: TGTGCCAGCAGCCTTACTAGAGCGGGGGTCGGTGAGCAGTTCTTC.

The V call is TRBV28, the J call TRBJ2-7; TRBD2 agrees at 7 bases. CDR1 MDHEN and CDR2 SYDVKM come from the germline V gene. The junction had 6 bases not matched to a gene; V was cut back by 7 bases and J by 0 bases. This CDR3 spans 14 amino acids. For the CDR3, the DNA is TGTGCCAGCAAGGGTGCGGGGGACTCCTACGAGCAGTACTTC. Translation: CASKGAGDSYEQYF. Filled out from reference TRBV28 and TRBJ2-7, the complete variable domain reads DVKVTQSSRYLVKRTGEKVFLECVQDMDHENMFWYRQDPGLGLRLIYFSYDVKMKEKGDIPEGYSVSREKKERFSLILESASTNQTSMYLCASKGAGDSYEQYFGPGTRLTVT.

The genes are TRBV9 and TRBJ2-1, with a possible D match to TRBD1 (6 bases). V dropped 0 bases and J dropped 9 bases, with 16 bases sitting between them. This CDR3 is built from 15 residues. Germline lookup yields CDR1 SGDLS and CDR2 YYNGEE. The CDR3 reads CASSVATGIVGEQFF. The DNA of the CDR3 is TGTGCCAGCAGCGTAGCAACAGGGATTGTGGGTGAGCAGTTCTTC.

The CDR3 reads CASSLRTGGGMDTQYF. The CDR3 coding sequence is TGTGCCAGCAGCCTACGGACAGGGGGCGGAATGGATACGCAGTATTTT. The chain has TRBV5-6 and TRBJ2-3, with 11 positions matching TRBD1. Trimming took 4 bases from V and 6 from J; bases not matched to a gene: 10. The CDR3 runs 16 residues. Per the germline V gene, CDR1 is SGHDT and CDR2 is YYEEEE.

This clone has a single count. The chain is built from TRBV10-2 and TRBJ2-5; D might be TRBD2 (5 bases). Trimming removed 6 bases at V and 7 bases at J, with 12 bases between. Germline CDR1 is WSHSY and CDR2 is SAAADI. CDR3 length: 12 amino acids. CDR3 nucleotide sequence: TGCGCCAGCAGCGCAACGGAGGCGACCCAGTACTTC. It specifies CASSATEATQYF.